One sample yielded the 8 T cell receptor beta chains listed below, sequenced in a study of blood T cells in healthy people across ages (dated by TCRdb to about 2015). The method was 5' RACE. Sequencing used an Illumina HiSeq 2500. A second PCR of about 7 to 12 cycles was run with a J-beta primer mix and a sample-barcoded 5' primer. TCRdb passed the public sequencing reads through fastp at Q25 and MiXCR, retaining productive beta sequences. Identical CDR3 proteins give one entry, which carries the most common genes and DNA. This sample comprises some 800,000 distinct CDR3 sequences, 25% of them detected only once. The ten largest clonotypes hold approximately 4% of the sample. The data also belong to a second study, concerning T cells of mothers and their children.

Specimen: blood. The receptors were gathered from a boy aged 5-17 years in good health.

The chain joins TRBV24-1 to TRBJ2-5, with D unclear. Trimming shortened V by 2 bases and J by 4 bases, and 7 bases separated the two germline ends. Per the germline V gene, CDR1 is KGHDR and CDR2 is SFDVKD. The CDR3 sequence is 13 residues long. Here the CDR3 reads CATSDSLLETQYF. DNA of the CDR3: TGTGCCACCAGTGATTCGCTCCTAGAGACCCAGTACTTC.

This chain links TRBV12-3 or TRBV12-4 with TRBJ2-5; D may be TRBD2 (7 bases). The CDR3 length is 15 residues. Trimming stripped 3 bases from V and 5 bases from J, with 16 bases between. The CDR3 protein is CASSLTGGRVETQYF. CDR3 coding DNA: TGTGCCAGCAGTTTGACAGGTGGGAGGGTTGAGACCCAGTACTTC.

The chain is built from TRBV20-1 and TRBJ2-5; a possible D gene is TRBD1 (6 bases). The V gene's germline CDR1 is DFQATT and CDR2 SNEGSKA (reference sequence). This CDR3 is 16 amino acids long. Trimming left V 0 bases short and J 1 base short, with 15 bases between. The CDR3: CSARDAPGHLQETQYF. CDR3 DNA sequence: TGCAGTGCTAGAGACGCCCCGGGACACCTCCAAGAGACCCAGTACTTC.

A remark on this clonotype: This likely comes from a read error, as the CDR3 has no conserved phenylalanine or tryptophan at its end. V and J are TRBV29-1 and TRBJ2-7, with a weak D call TRBD1 (5 bases). CDR1 and CDR2 from the germline V gene are SQVTM and ANQGSEA. The CDR3 has 14 residues. V dropped 3 bases and J dropped 5 bases, with 17 bases sitting between them. CDR3 in amino acids: CSVEKGQGPNEQYL. The CDR3 DNA reads TGCAGCGTTGAGAAGGGCCAGGGTCCCAACGAGCAGTACCTC.

The CDR3 spells CASSDGWITEAFF. DNA of the CDR3: TGTGCCAGCAGTGACGGGTGGATCACTGAAGCTTTCTTT. The chain uses TRBV6-1 and TRBJ1-1, with D unclear. The length of the CDR3 is 13 residues. The V gene lost 3 bases and the J gene lost 4 bases, with 9 bases spanning the gap. Germline V gene sequence: CDR1 MNHNS, CDR2 SASEGT.

V and J are TRBV6-6 and TRBJ2-7; possibly TRBD1 or TRBD2 for D (6 bases each). The ends were cut back, 2 bases at V and 4 bases at J, with 12 bases in the middle. Germline loops: CDR1 MNHNY, CDR2 SVGAGI (reference sequence). There are 14 residues in the CDR3. The CDR3 sequence: CASSYGRGGYEQYF. The CDR3 coding sequence is TGTGCCAGCAGTTACGGCAGGGGAGGTTACGAGCAGTACTTC.

V is TRBV7-2 and J is TRBJ1-1, with a weak D call TRBD1 (5 bases). The CDR3 is 13 residues long. V was cut by 5 bases and J by 4 bases, with 11 bases left in between. CDR1 SGHTA and CDR2 FQGNSA come from the germline V gene. CDR3: CASSPDGTTEAFF. The CDR3 nucleotides read TGTGCCAGCAGCCCGGACGGGACCACTGAAGCTTTCTTT.

This clonotype was seen a handful of times. The chain links TRBV20-1 to TRBJ2-7; D is unresolved. The J call may be in error: the DNA end matches TRBJ2-5 better. This CDR3 is 14 amino acids long. CDR1 is DFQATT and CDR2 is SNEGSKA in the germline V gene (reference sequence). CDR3 residues: CSARRAPYQETQYF. The CDR3 nucleotides read TGCAGTGCTAGAAGGGCACCGTACCAAGAGACCCAGTACTTC.